The next 4 T cell receptor beta chains were all read from a single sample in a study of blood T cell repertoires in COVID-19. The assay was immunoSEQ multiplex PCR, and TCRdb's table has in-frame clones only and misses some. The table lists about 240,000 clones, about 80% of them singletons. Sequencing input: peripheral blood. These TCRs come from a young man who had recovered from COVID-19.

The chain uses TRBV5-1 and TRBJ1-1, with a tentative D call TRBD1 (5 bases). The CDR3 sequence is 15 residues long. Germline V lookup: CDR1 SGHRS, CDR2 YFSETQ. V lost 2 bases and J 4 bases, leaving 15 bases between the germline ends. CDR3 sequence reads: CASSFQGGVVTEAFF. Here the CDR3 DNA reads TGCGCCAGCAGCTTTCAGGGAGGGGTTGTCACTGAAGCTTTCTTT.

The V and J genes are TRBV5-6 and TRBJ1-1; D is possibly TRBD1 (6 bases). The CDR3 loop spans 13 amino acids. Trimming pared 4 bases from V and 3 bases from J, leaving 10 bases between. Germline V gene data show CDR1 as SGHDT and CDR2 as YYEEEE. The chain's CDR3 is CASSHNRDTEAFF. The CDR3 region has the DNA TGTGCCAGCAGCCATAACAGGGACACTGAAGCTTTCTTT.

This clone has only a few counts. The chain employs TRBV7-9 and TRBJ1-5, with D maybe TRBD1 (6 bases). CDR3 length equals 13 residues. Deletions cut 4 bases from V and 6 bases from J, with 10 bases between. Germline V lookup: CDR1 SEHNR, CDR2 FQNEAQ (reference sequence). CDR3 DNA: TGTGCCAGCAGCTACCAAGGGGGTCAGCCCCAGCATTTT. The encoded protein is CASSYQGGQPQHF.

The chain has TRBV13 and TRBJ1-3; D is perhaps TRBD1 (5 bases). The V gene's germline CDR1 is PRHDT and CDR2 FYEKMQ (reference sequence). Trimming removed 4 bases at V and 3 bases at J, with 10 bases between. The CDR3 runs 14 residues. The CDR3 coding sequence is TGTGCCAGCAGCTCAGGACATGTTGGAAACACCATATATTTT. Translation gives CASSSGHVGNTIYF. The full variable domain, in which reference TRBV13 and TRBJ1-3 provide the parts outside the CDR3, is AAGVIQSPRHLIKEKRETATLKCYPIPRHDTVYWYQQGPGQDPQFLISFYEKMQSDKGSIPDRFSAQQFSDYHSELNMSSLELGDSALYFCASSSGHVGNTIYFGEGSWLTVV.